Below, 27 T cell receptor beta chains from the same sample are listed, as sequenced in a study of tumor and adjacent non-tumor tissue in lung cancer. TCRbeta libraries were built with three rounds of nested PCR, modified from ARM-PCR. TCRdb re-derived calls from the multiplex PCR reads in MiXCR, one entry per CDR3 protein. Seen here are 100,000 to 120,000 distinct CDR3 sequences, 84% observed once, and the top ten hold 20% to 25%. This sample's RNA came from whole unsorted tissue. The sequencing input was lung tumor tissue. These receptors all stem from a man aged 65 to 79 with non-small cell lung cancer.

This clonotype turned up a few times. With a much larger clone just one base away, this may be a read error. The V gene is TRBV14, the J gene TRBJ2-1; 9 bases match TRBD1. This CDR3 has 14 amino acids. Germline V gene lookup returns CDR1 SGHDN and CDR2 FVKESK. In nucleotides, the CDR3 is TGTGTCAGCCGGCGGGACAGGGAGGCCAATGAGCAGTTCTTC. Residues: CVSRRDREANEQFF.

This clonotype has ten or more counts. This rearrangement joins TRBV6-2 or TRBV6-3 to TRBJ2-4; D is undetermined. The CDR3 covers 12 residues. V lost 0 bases, J lost 8 bases, and 5 bases lay in between. The germline CDR1 and CDR2 sequences are MNHEY and SVGEGT. CDR3 DNA sequence: TGTGCCAGCAGTTACTCGCCGGACATTCAGTACTTC. Translation gives CASSYSPDIQYF.

A note on this clonotype: Germline and junction disagree at one end, which may indicate a read error. The chain has TRBV11-2 and TRBJ2-3; D possibly corresponds to TRBD2 (5 bases). The germline V gene encodes CDR1 SGHAT and CDR2 FQNNGV. The CDR3 contains 13 residues. In nucleotides, the CDR3 is TGTACCAGCAGCGGACGGGCGGAGTGGACGCAGTATTTT. This translates into CTSSGRAEWTQYF.

Note on this clonotype: At one boundary the junction diverges from the germline segment, which might be a read error. The rearrangement joins TRBV20-1 to TRBJ2-7, with 7 bases that match TRBD1. Germline V gene sequence: CDR1 DFQATT, CDR2 SNEGSKA (reference sequence). The CDR3 length is 11 residues. CDR3 sequence (DNA): TGCAGTACTGACAGGGCCTACGAACAGTACTTC. The encoded protein is CSTDRAYEQYF.

This clonotype was recorded a few times. One end of the junction is discordant with germline, which a read error may explain. The chain has TRBV6-1 and TRBJ2-1, with a possible D match to TRBD2 (6 bases). The CDR3 loop spans 17 amino acids. CDR1 and CDR2 from the germline V gene are MNHNS and SASEGT. The CDR3 DNA reads as TGTGCCAGCACTGAAGACGTGGGACTCTTTGACTACAATGAGCAGTTCTTC. Protein product: CASTEDVGLFDYNEQFF.

This clonotype was observed once. The junction departs from the called germline gene at one end, perhaps through a read error. The J gene is TRBJ1-2, the V gene TRBV11-1; D is uncertain. The CDR3 runs to 12 residues. In germline, CDR1 is SGHAT, CDR2 FQDESV (reference sequence). Written as DNA, the CDR3 is TGTGCCGGCAGCATATACAGATATGGTTACACCTTC. Translating it yields CAGSIYRYGYTF.

The chain has TRBV11-1 and TRBJ1-2, with D unclear. The CDR3 sequence is 11 residues long. The germline V gene encodes CDR1 SGHAT and CDR2 FQDESV (reference sequence). V lost 8 bases to trimming and J lost 8 bases, with 12 bases between them. CDR3 sequence: CASLYRYGYTF. CDR3 sequence (DNA): TGTGCCAGCTTATACAGATACGGCTACACCTTC.

In regard to this clonotype: One end of the junction varies from germline; a read error may be responsible. The CDR3 DNA follows: TGTGCCGGCAGCTTAGTGAGCAGAGGGGTTGCCGGGGAGCTGTTTTTT. Encoded protein: CAGSLVSRGVAGELFF. The V gene is TRBV11-2, the J gene TRBJ2-2; D is possibly TRBD1 or TRBD2 (5 bases each). This CDR3 comprises 16 residues. Germline lookup yields CDR1 SGHAT and CDR2 FQNNGV.

This clonotype occurred many times. The chain links TRBV20-1 to TRBJ1-1; a possible D gene is TRBD1 (6 bases). Germline loops: CDR1 DFQATT, CDR2 SNEGSKA (reference sequence). Trimming removed 0 bases at V and 5 bases at J, with 13 bases between. The CDR3 totals 14 residues. The CDR3 nucleotides read TGCAGTGCTAGAGATCGAACAGGGTGGACTGAAGCTTTCTTT. Its protein is CSARDRTGWTEAFF.

A word on this clonotype: The junction departs from germline at one end; a sequencing error may be responsible. This rearrangement joins TRBV29-1 to TRBJ2-6; 8 bases map to TRBD1. The CDR3 runs to 18 residues. The germline gives CDR1 SQVTM, CDR2 ANQGSEA. Here the CDR3 DNA reads TGCAGCGTTTCCGACCTGGACAGGGCTTCCTCTGGGGCCAACGTCCTGACTTTT. Its protein product is CSVSDLDRASSGANVLTF.

As concerns this clonotype: Mismatch with germline at one junction end may stem from a read error. The chain joins TRBV6-5 to TRBJ2-2; possible D gene TRBD2, 5 bases. This CDR3 contains 16 residues. CDR1 and CDR2 (germline): MNHEY, SVGAGI. The CDR3: CASSIKAKANTGELFF. As DNA, the CDR3 is TGTGCCAGCAGCATCAAAGCGAAGGCGAACACCGGGGAGCTGTTTTTC.

Points on this clonotype: The germline gene is not matched at one end of the junction; a read error may be the cause. The chain combines TRBV4-3 with TRBJ2-1; D assignment may be TRBD1 or TRBD2 (5 bases each). The CDR3 loop spans 16 amino acids. Germline assignment: CDR1 LGHNA and CDR2 YSLEER. The CDR3 DNA reads TGCGCCAGCAGCCAAGATTCCCGGGATCAGGACAATGAGCTGCTCTTC. Amino acids: CASSQDSRDQDNELLF.

The rearrangement joins TRBV2 to TRBJ2-1, with TRBD2 matching over 7 bases. This CDR3 has 12 amino acids. V lost 6 bases and J lost 9; bases outside the gene matches: 5. Germline values: CDR1 SNHLY, CDR2 FYNNEI. The CDR3 sequence: CASSTSSGEQFF. In DNA, the CDR3 is TGTGCCAGCAGCACCTCTAGCGGTGAGCAGTTCTTC.

This rearrangement joins TRBV14 to TRBJ1-5; the match to TRBD2 covers 8 bases. The DNA end lines up better with TRBJ2-3; the J call may be wrong. The CDR3 is 16 residues long. Germline loops: CDR1 SGHDN, CDR2 FVKESK. The chain's CDR3 is CASSPGGSGERQPQYF. The CDR3 nucleotides are TGTGCCAGCAGCCCCGGGGGTAGCGGGGAAAGACAACCCCAGTATTTT.

To note about this clonotype: The conserved final phenylalanine or tryptophan is absent from the CDR3, which likely points to a read error. The chain couples TRBV29-1 to TRBJ1-2; D is possibly TRBD1 (5 bases). In germline, CDR1 is SQVTM, CDR2 ANQGSEA. This CDR3 region has 16 residues. The CDR3 region is CSALPYLGPDNHGYTL. CDR3 nucleotides: TGCAGCGCTCTCCCATACCTGGGACCAGATAACCATGGCTACACCTTA.

The gene calls are TRBV10-2 and TRBJ2-3; possibly TRBD1 for D (6 bases). With 6 bases removed from V and 5 bases from J, the gap between germline ends came to 15 bases. The CDR3 runs 14 residues. CDR1 is WSHSY, CDR2 SAAADI, per germline. DNA for the CDR3: TGCGCCAGCAGCAAGGGGGAATTCATAGATACGCAGTATTTT. Translation: CASSKGEFIDTQYF.

The chain recombines TRBV10-3 with TRBJ2-5; TRBD2 agrees at 7 bases. With V trimmed by 0 bases and J by 11 bases, 12 bases remained unmatched. The germline gives CDR1 ENHRY, CDR2 SYGVKD. This CDR3 is 15 amino acids long. CDR3 sequence reads: CAISESTAGPEIQYF. The CDR3 DNA follows: TGTGCCATCAGTGAGTCCACAGCGGGACCAGAGATTCAGTACTTC.

As regards this clonotype: This clone may be a read error of a much larger clone one base away. V and J are TRBV5-8 and TRBJ1-3; the D is unclear. The CDR3 covers 12 residues. CDR1 is SGHTS and CDR2 is YDEGEE in the germline V gene. CDR3 region: CTSSLSGNTIYF. Here the CDR3 DNA reads TGTACCAGCAGCTTGAGTGGAAACACCATATATTTT.

Turning to this clonotype: The CDR3 does not close with the conserved phenylalanine or tryptophan, likely indicating a read error. The gene calls are TRBV29-1 and TRBJ1-1; a weak D match, TRBD1 (6 bases). The V gene's germline CDR1 is SQVTM and CDR2 ANQGSEA. CDR3 length: 13 amino acids. The V gene lost 1 base and the J gene lost 7 bases, with 13 bases spanning the gap. The CDR3 loop reads CSVEGQASIEAFI. The CDR3 region has the DNA TGCAGCGTTGAAGGACAGGCAAGCATTGAAGCTTTCATT.

The gene calls are TRBV6-5 and TRBJ1-1; D gene ambiguous. Trimming took off 2 bases at V and 1 base at J, with 23 bases between the two ends. From germline, CDR1 is MNHEY and CDR2 SVGAGI. The CDR3 length is 19 residues. Here the CDR3 reads CASSYDSRVPSSANTEAFF. The CDR3, as DNA: TGTGCCAGCAGTTACGACTCGAGAGTACCCTCTTCCGCGAACACTGAAGCTTTCTTT.

A remark on this clonotype: Germline and junction disagree at one end, which may indicate a read error. The rearrangement uses TRBV5-4 and TRBJ2-7, with 10 bases lining up with TRBD2. Germline-derived CDR1 and CDR2 are SGHNT and YYREEE (reference sequence). CDR3 length: 14 amino acids. This chain's CDR3 is CASSPTSGIGEQYF. In DNA form, the CDR3 reads TGTGCTAGCAGCCCAACTAGCGGGATAGGCGAGCAGTACTTC.

This clonotype came up a few times. A read error may explain this, as a much larger clone is one base away. The rearrangement joins TRBV20-1 to TRBJ1-2; D gene uncertain. Per germline, CDR1 DFQATT and CDR2 SNEGSKA (reference sequence). The CDR3 length is 14 residues. V gave up 0 bases and J gave up 10 bases, with 18 bases separating them. The CDR3 loop reads CSARDGPPGPDYTF. The CDR3 DNA sequence: TGCAGTGCTAGAGACGGGCCCCCCGGGCCTGACTACACCTTC.

Points on this clonotype: One end of the junction fails to match germline, which may point to a read error. The chain joins TRBV12-3 or TRBV12-4 to TRBJ1-2, with D maybe TRBD1 (6 bases). The CDR3 length is 15 residues. In nucleotides, the CDR3 is TGTGCCAACAGTTTATTTACAGGGTTTGGCTATGGATACACCTTC. Residues: CANSLFTGFGYGYTF.

To note about this clonotype: The conserved phenylalanine or tryptophan normally closing the CDR3 is absent here, so this likely arose from a read error. The CDR3 nucleotides read TGTGCCAGAAGTTTAGTCAGAGGAGGAAAACTGTTTATT. Residues: CARSLVRGGKLFI. V is TRBV11-2 and J is TRBJ1-4; D remains ambiguous. Germline lookup yields CDR1 SGHAT and CDR2 FQNNGV. The CDR3 is 13 residues long. Trimming cost V 9 bases and J 10 bases, with 18 bases left between them.

This chain joins TRBV29-1 and TRBJ1-4; 9 bases align to TRBD1. CDR1 is SQVTM, CDR2 ANQGSEA, per germline. The length of the CDR3 is 13 residues. CDR3 sequence: CSIGQGSGEKLFF. CDR3 DNA: TGCAGTATTGGACAGGGGAGCGGTGAAAAACTGTTTTTT.

Ten or more counts support this clonotype. A read error may account for a junction end that differs from germline. V and J are TRBV20-1 and TRBJ2-7; D is unresolved. The CDR3 runs to 11 residues. Germline V gives CDR1 DFQATT, CDR2 SNEGSKA (reference sequence). CDR3 DNA sequence: TGCAGTGCAAGAGGTGGATACGAGCAGTACTTC. Translation: CSARGGYEQYF.

Worth noting for this clonotype: The junction differs from germline at one of its ends, possibly a read error. The rearrangement joins TRBV29-1 to TRBJ2-5; 9 positions match TRBD2. The CDR3 covers 18 residues. Germline CDR1 and CDR2: SQVTM and ANQGSEA. The CDR3 sequence is CSVEFYWTSEGKQEAQYF. The CDR3 bases are TGCAGCGTTGAATTCTATTGGACTAGCGAGGGTAAACAAGAGGCCCAGTACTTC.